Listed below are T cell receptor beta chains from one sample, sequenced in a study of blood T cells in healthy people across ages. TCRdb itself ran the 5' RACE reads through MiXCR, one entry per CDR3 protein. This table has roughly 2 million distinct CDR3 sequences, 40% to 55% appearing once. The material sequenced was blood. Source of these receptors: a woman between 35 and 50 years old in good health. Both conserved end residues are part of each CDR3. Each record gives: V gene, D gene, CDR3 length, clone size, J gene, CDR3 DNA, CDR3 protein. A D gene is named only where the DNA matches it firmly. Rows give clone size only sometimes, using once, few, many, or a class for an expanded clone.

TRBV7-2,-,14,few,TRBJ1-2,TGTGCCAGCAGCCCCTACCGGACAGACTATGGCTACACCTTC,CASSPYRTDYGYTF
TRBV6-2/TRBV6-3,-,16,-,TRBJ1-5,TGTGCCAGCAGTTACTCGGACAGAGGGAGCAATCAGCCCCAGCATTTT,CASSYSDRGSNQPQHF
TRBV4-2,-,21,few,TRBJ2-1,TGTGCCAGCAGCCATGAACTAACGGCAGACCTCGCCGATCGACCCTACAATGAGCAGTTCTTC,CASSHELTADLADRPYNEQFF
TRBV14,-,15,-,TRBJ1-6,TGTGCCAGCAGCTGGGGGGGAAGGGGAAATTCACCCCTCCACTTT,CASSWGGRGNSPLHF
TRBV6-2/TRBV6-3,TRBD2,15,-,TRBJ2-5,TGTGCCAGCAGTTCGCGCGGGGGGGCCTCTGAGACCCAGTACTTC,CASSSRGGASETQYF
TRBV6-2/TRBV6-3,TRBD1,20,few,TRBJ1-2,TGTGCCAGCCTTCAAGGGGGACCGGCGACAGGGAGGCGCCGCGGCTATGGCTACACCTTC,CASLQGGPATGRRRGYGYTF
TRBV6-2/TRBV6-3,TRBD2,16,-,TRBJ2-5,TGTGCCAGCAGTCTCCGGGCGACTAGCGCACAAGAGACCCAGTACTTC,CASSLRATSAQETQYF
TRBV4-3,TRBD2,15,-,TRBJ2-1,TGCGCCAGCAGCTTCACGGGGGGGCCTAAGAATGAGCAGTTCTTC,CASSFTGGPKNEQFF
TRBV6-2/TRBV6-3,TRBD1,14,-,TRBJ2-5,TGTGCCAGAAGCTGGACAGGACTGCAAGAGACCCAGTACTTC,CARSWTGLQETQYF
TRBV12-3/TRBV12-4,TRBD2,14,-,TRBJ2-3,TGTGCCAGCCGCGTTAGCGGGGGGGCAGATACGCAGTATTTT,CASRVSGGADTQYF
TRBV24-1,-,15,-,TRBJ2-1,TGTGCCACCAGTGATCCGGACTCCCGGGGCAATGAGCAGTTCTTC,CATSDPDSRGNEQFF
TRBV28,TRBD2,16,few,TRBJ2-7,TGTGCCAGCAGTCCGCACATAGCGGGGGGATCCTACGAGCAGTACTTC,CASSPHIAGGSYEQYF
TRBV24-1,-,11,-,TRBJ2-5,TGTGCCACCAGTCAAGGAGAGACCCAGTACTTC,CATSQGETQYF
TRBV2,-,13,-,TRBJ2-1,TGTGCCAGCAGTGAATACTGGAGGAATGAGCAGTTCTTC,CASSEYWRNEQFF
TRBV3-1,-,12,-,TRBJ2-5,TGTGCCAGCAGCAAGGACCACGGGACCCAGTACTTC,CASSKDHGTQYF
TRBV6-1,TRBD2,17,-,TRBJ2-7,TGTGCCAGCAGTGACCTAATACCGGGACTAGCGGGGGACGAGCAGTACTTC,CASSDLIPGLAGDEQYF
TRBV6-2/TRBV6-3,TRBD1,16,few,TRBJ2-5,TGTGCCAGCAGTGACCCGGGACAGGGTGATTACGAGACCCAGTACTTC,CASSDPGQGDYETQYF
TRBV4-2,-,13,-,TRBJ1-5,TGTGCCAGCAGCCAGGGGGTCCATCAGCCCCAGCATTTT,CASSQGVHQPQHF
TRBV4-3,-,16,-,TRBJ2-5,TGCGCCAGCAGCCAAGAAAAGGGCAGGGTGGGAGAGACCCAGTACTTC,CASSQEKGRVGETQYF
TRBV12-5,-,14,-,TRBJ1-5,TGTGCTAGTGGTCGGGACACAGACAATCAGCCCCAGCATTTT,CASGRDTDNQPQHF
TRBV20-1,TRBD2,15,-,TRBJ2-5,TGCAGTGCTAGAGCGACTAGCGGGGGTCCGTCGCCCCAGTACTTC,CSARATSGGPSPQYF
TRBV10-3,-,14,-,TRBJ2-3,TGTGCCACAAGAAGTACGGCCACCACAGATACGCAGTATTTT,CATRSTATTDTQYF
TRBV28,-,15,-,TRBJ2-3,TGTGCCAGCAGTTTCAAGACGGGACGCGCAGATACGCAGTATTTT,CASSFKTGRADTQYF
TRBV3-1,-,14,-,TRBJ1-5,TGTGCCAGCAGCCTCGACAGTTTCGGTCAGCCCCAGCATTTT,CASSLDSFGQPQHF
TRBV5-6,-,11,-,TRBJ2-1,TGTGCCAGCAGCTTGGTGGGGGGTGAGTTCTTC,CASSLVGGEFF
TRBV9,-,15,few,TRBJ1-6,TGTGCCAGCAGCCTCACCGGGCTAAGGGATTCACCCCTCCACTTT,CASSLTGLRDSPLHF
TRBV24-1,-,17,-,TRBJ2-5,TGTGCCACCAGTGATTCCCCCGGATTGACGGGCGTGGGGACCCAGTACTTC,CATSDSPGLTGVGTQYF
TRBV29-1,-,15,many,TRBJ2-3,TGCAGCGTTGAAGGTGAGATGGGAAGAGGAGATACGCAGTATTTT,CSVEGEMGRGDTQYF
TRBV12-3/TRBV12-4,-,14,-,TRBJ1-2,TGTGCCAGCAGTTTAGACTCAGGGTGGAGGGGCTACACCTTC,CASSLDSGWRGYTF
TRBV7-2,TRBD1,16,-,TRBJ1-5,TGTGCCAGCAGCTTGAGGATTGGGACAGGAAATCAGCCCCAGCATTTT,CASSLRIGTGNQPQHF
TRBV12-3/TRBV12-4,-,15,-,TRBJ1-5,TGTGCCAGCTCCTTAGACAGCCGTAGCAATCAGCCCCAGCATTTT,CASSLDSRSNQPQHF
TRBV10-3,-,16,-,TRBJ2-6,TGTGCCATCAGTGACCCTACAGGGAAAGGGGCCAACGTCCTGACTTTC,CAISDPTGKGANVLTF
TRBV28,TRBD1,18,-,TRBJ2-1,TGTGCCAGCAGTTTCCCTCCCGGGACAGGGGTTACCTACAATGAGCAGTTCTTC,CASSFPPGTGVTYNEQFF
TRBV20-1,-,12,-,TRBJ1-1,TGCAGTGCTAGGGTCCGGAACACTGAAGCTTTCTTT,CSARVRNTEAFF
TRBV12-3/TRBV12-4,-,14,-,TRBJ1-5,TGTGCCAGCAGTGCCGGGGAGCAGGGTCAGCCCCAGCATTTT,CASSAGEQGQPQHF
TRBV20-1,-,12,-,TRBJ1-6,TGCAGTGCAGTGATGGGGAATTCACCCCTCCACTTT,CSAVMGNSPLHF
TRBV6-5,-,16,-,TRBJ2-7,TGTGCCAGCAGTTCGCCGATGACCCCCCGATCCCACGAGCAGTACTTC,CASSSPMTPRSHEQYF
TRBV25-1,-,15,-,TRBJ1-4,TGTGCCAGCAGTGAATATAGGGTCGATTCTGAAAAACTGTTTTTT,CASSEYRVDSEKLFF
TRBV11-2,-,14,-,TRBJ2-7,TGTGCCAGCAGCGCGTCTAGCGAGGGCTACGAGCAGTACTTC,CASSASSEGYEQYF
TRBV20-1,TRBD1,14,-,TRBJ1-1,TGCAGTGCTAGAGGGAGGGGGCTGAACACTGAAGCTTTCTTT,CSARGRGLNTEAFF